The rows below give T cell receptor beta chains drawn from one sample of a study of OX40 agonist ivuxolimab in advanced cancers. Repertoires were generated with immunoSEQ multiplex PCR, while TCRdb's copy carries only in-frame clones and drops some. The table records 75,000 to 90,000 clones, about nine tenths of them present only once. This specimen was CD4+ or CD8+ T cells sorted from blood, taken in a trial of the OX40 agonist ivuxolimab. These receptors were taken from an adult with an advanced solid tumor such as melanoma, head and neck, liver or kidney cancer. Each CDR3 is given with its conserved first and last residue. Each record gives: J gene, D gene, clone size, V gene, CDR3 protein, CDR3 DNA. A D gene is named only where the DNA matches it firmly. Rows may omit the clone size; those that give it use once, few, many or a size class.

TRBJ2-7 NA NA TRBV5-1 CASSLWGEAYEQYF TGCGCCAGCAGCTTGTGGGGGGAGGCCTACGAGCAGTACTTC
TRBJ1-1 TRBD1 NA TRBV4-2 CASSQEPAGGNTEAFF TGTGCCAGCAGCCAAGAGCCGGCAGGGGGGAACACTGAAGCTTTCTTT
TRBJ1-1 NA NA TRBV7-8 CASSFTGLNTEAFF TGTGCCAGCAGCTTCACAGGCCTGAACACTGAAGCTTTCTTT
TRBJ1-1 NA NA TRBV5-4 CASSLGARKNTEAFF TGTGCCAGCAGCTTGGGTGCCAGAAAGAACACTGAAGCTTTCTTT
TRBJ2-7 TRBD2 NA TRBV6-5 CASSDLAGVYEQYF TGTGCCAGCAGTGACCTAGCGGGGGTGTACGAGCAGTACTTC
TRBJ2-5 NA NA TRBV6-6 CASSLVAQETQYF TGTGCCAGCAGTTTGGTAGCTCAAGAGACCCAGTACTTC
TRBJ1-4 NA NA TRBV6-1 CASRDDREKLFF TGTGCCAGCAGGGATGACAGGGAAAAACTGTTTTTT
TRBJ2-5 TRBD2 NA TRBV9 CASSVGIAGAGETQYF TGTGCCAGCAGCGTAGGGATAGCGGGAGCAGGGGAGACCCAGTACTTC
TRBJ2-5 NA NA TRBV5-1 CASSSGPRWQTQYF TGCGCCAGCAGCTCTGGACCTCGGTGGCAGACCCAGTACTTC
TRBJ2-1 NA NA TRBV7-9 CASSLGAVNEQFF TGTGCCAGCAGCTTGGGGGCGGTGAATGAGCAGTTCTTC
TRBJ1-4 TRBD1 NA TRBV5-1 CASRPDRGREKLFF TGCGCCAGCAGGCCGGACAGGGGGCGTGAAAAACTGTTTTTT
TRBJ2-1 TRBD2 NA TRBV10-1 CASRPEREYYNEQFF TGCGCCAGCAGACCTGAGCGGGAGTACTACAATGAGCAGTTCTTC
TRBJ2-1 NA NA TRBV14 CASSRVRGSYNEQFF TGTGCCAGCAGCCGTGTTAGAGGGTCCTACAATGAGCAGTTCTTC
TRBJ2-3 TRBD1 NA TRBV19 CASSTETGQGTDTQYF TGTGCCAGTAGTACCGAGACAGGGCAGGGCACAGATACGCAGTATTTT
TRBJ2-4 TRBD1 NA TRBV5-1 CASSLAFDRAQYF TGCGCCAGCAGCTTGGCCTTTGACAGGGCCCAGTACTTC
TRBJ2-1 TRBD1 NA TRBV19 CASSIAGTGVRNEQFF TGTGCCAGTAGTATAGCCGGGACAGGGGTTCGTAATGAGCAGTTCTTC
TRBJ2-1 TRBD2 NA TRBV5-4 CASSLPGGYNEQFF TGTGCCAGCAGCTTACCGGGAGGTTACAATGAGCAGTTCTTC
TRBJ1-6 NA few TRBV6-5 CASRDDAGYGSPLHF TGTGCCAGCAGGGACGACGCGGGGTATGGTTCACCCCTCCACTTT
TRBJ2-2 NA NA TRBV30 CAWRFDTGELFF TGTGCCTGGAGGTTCGACACCGGGGAGCTGTTTTTT
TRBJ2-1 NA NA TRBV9 CASSVAVTIYKHNEQFF TGTGCCAGCAGCGTAGCCGTTACGATCTACAAGCACAATGAGCAGTTCTTC
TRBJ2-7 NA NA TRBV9 CASSPRGMGTYEQYF TGTGCCAGCAGCCCAAGAGGGATGGGGACCTACGAGCAGTACTTC
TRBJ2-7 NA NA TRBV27 CASSRGRGGSYEQYF TGTGCCAGCAGTCGGGGACGCGGAGGATCCTACGAGCAGTACTTC
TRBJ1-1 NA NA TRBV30 CAWSVGGKAFF TGTGCCTGGAGTGTAGGAGGTAAAGCTTTCTTT
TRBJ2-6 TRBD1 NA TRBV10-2 CASSPGGGSGANVLTF TGCGCCAGCAGCCCAGGGGGCGGGTCTGGGGCCAACGTCCTGACTTTC
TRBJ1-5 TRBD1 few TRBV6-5 CASNPTGANQPQHF TGTGCCAGCAACCCGACAGGGGCCAATCAGCCCCAGCATTTT
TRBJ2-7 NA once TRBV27 CASSLAPGTYYEQYF TGTGCCAGCAGCCTCGCCCCCGGGACATACTACGAGCAGTACTTC
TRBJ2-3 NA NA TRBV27 CASRLTGTDTQYF TGTGCCAGCAGGCTGACGGGCACAGATACGCAGTATTTT
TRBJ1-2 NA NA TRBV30 CAWSVLVGYTF TGTGCCTGGAGTGTACTTGTGGGCTACACCTTC
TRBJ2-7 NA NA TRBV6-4 CASSDSRGEQYF TGTGCCAGCAGTGACTCGAGGGGCGAGCAGTACTTC
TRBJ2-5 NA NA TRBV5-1 CASSFSERETQYF TGCGCCAGCAGCTTTAGTGAAAGAGAGACCCAGTACTTC
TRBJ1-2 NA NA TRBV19 CASSIDRSLPNYGYTF TGTGCCAGTAGTATAGATCGTTCACTACCAAACTATGGCTACACCTTC
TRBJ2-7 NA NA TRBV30 CAWSFAIYYEQYF TGTGCCTGGAGTTTCGCTATCTACTACGAGCAGTACTTC
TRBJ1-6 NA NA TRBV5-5 CASSFERMDNSPLHF TGTGCCAGCAGCTTCGAGAGGATGGATAATTCACCCCTCCACTTT
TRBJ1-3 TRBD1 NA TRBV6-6 CASSQQGNTIYF TGTGCCAGCAGTCAACAGGGGAACACCATATATTTT
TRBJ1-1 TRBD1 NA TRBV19 CASSIPDRERVEAFF TGTGCCAGTAGTATCCCGGACAGGGAGAGGGTTGAAGCTTTCTTT
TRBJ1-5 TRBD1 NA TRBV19 CASSPTGTGANQPQHF TGTGCCAGTAGCCCAACCGGGACAGGGGCCAATCAGCCCCAGCATTTT
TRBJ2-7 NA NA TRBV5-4 CASSSDGVYEQYF TGTGCCAGTAGCTCCGACGGTGTCTACGAGCAGTACTTC
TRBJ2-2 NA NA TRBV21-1 CASSNPPAGELFF TGTGCCAGCAGCAACCCCCCCGCCGGGGAGCTGTTTTTT
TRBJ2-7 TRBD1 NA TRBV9 CASSKGTGDFYEQYF TGTGCCAGCAGCAAAGGGACAGGGGATTTCTACGAGCAGTACTTC
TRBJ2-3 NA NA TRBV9 CASSVAADGGANTQYF TGTGCCAGCAGCGTAGCGGCGGATGGGGGGGCCAATACGCAGTATTTT
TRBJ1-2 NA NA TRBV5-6 CASSLNLRPGLKGHGYTF TGTGCCAGCAGCTTGAATTTACGACCGGGCCTCAAGGGTCACGGCTACACCTTC
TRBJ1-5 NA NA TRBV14 CASSQVRPQHF TGTGCCAGCAGCCAGGTGAGGCCCCAGCATTTT
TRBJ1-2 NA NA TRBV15 CATSSSPLRTDGYTF TGTGCCACCAGCTCCTCCCCCCTCCGGACAGATGGCTACACCTTC
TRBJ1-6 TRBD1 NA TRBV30 CAWSVRTGGFRDSPLHF TGTGCCTGGAGTGTAAGAACAGGGGGCTTTCGAGATTCACCCCTCCACTTT
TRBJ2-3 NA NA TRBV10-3 CAISEATLVPDTQYF TGTGCCATCAGTGAGGCCACCTTGGTACCAGATACGCAGTATTTT
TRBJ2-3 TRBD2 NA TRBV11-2 CASTWREGSDTQYF TGTGCCAGCACTTGGAGGGAGGGGTCAGATACGCAGTATTTT
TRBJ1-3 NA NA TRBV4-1 CASSQENRVGNTIYF TGCGCCAGCAGCCAAGAAAACAGGGTCGGAAACACCATATATTTT
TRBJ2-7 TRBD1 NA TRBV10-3 CAIQGTGVYEQYF TGTGCCATCCAGGGGACAGGGGTTTACGAGCAGTACTTC
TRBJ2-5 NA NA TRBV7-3 CASSFGRDRWETQYF TGTGCCAGCAGCTTCGGACGGGATCGCTGGGAGACCCAGTACTTC
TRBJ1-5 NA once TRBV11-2 CASSFGPNNQPQHF TGTGCCAGCAGCTTTGGTCCAAACAATCAGCCCCAGCATTTT
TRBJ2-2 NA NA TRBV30 CAWTALMAGFHTGELFF TGTGCCTGGACCGCCTTGATGGCCGGATTCCACACCGGGGAGCTGTTTTTT
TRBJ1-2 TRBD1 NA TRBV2 CASSQTGGLGGYTF TGTGCCAGCAGTCAGACAGGGGGCTTAGGTGGCTACACCTTC
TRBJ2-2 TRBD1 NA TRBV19 CASSIGQVHTGELFF TGTGCCAGTAGTATCGGACAGGTTCACACCGGGGAGCTGTTTTTT
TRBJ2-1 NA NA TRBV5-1 CASSLVEQFF TGCGCCAGCAGCTTGGTTGAGCAGTTCTTC